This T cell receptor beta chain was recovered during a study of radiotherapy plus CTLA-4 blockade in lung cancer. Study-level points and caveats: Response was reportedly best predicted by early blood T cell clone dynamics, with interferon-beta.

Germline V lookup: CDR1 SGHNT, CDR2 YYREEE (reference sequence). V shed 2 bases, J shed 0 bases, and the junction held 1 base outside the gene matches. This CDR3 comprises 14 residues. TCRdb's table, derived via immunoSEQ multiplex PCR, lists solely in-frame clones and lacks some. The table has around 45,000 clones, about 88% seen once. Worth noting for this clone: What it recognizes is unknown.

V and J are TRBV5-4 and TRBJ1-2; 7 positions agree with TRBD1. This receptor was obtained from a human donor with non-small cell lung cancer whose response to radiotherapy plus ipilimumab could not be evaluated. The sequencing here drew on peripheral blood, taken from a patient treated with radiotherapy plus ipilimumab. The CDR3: CASSFGQANYGYTF. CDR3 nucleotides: TGTGCCAGCAGCTTCGGACAGGCTAACTATGGCTACACCTTC. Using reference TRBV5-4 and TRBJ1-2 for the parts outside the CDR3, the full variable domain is ETGVTQSPTHLIKTRGQQVTLRCSSQSGHNTVSWYQQALGQGPQFIFQYYREEENGRGNFPPRFSGLQFPNYSSELNVNALELDDSALYLCASSFGQANYGYTFGSGTRLTVV.